Shown below are 31 T cell receptor beta chains from a single sample sequenced in a study of blood T cell repertoires in COVID-19. Sequencing was performed with immunoSEQ multiplex PCR; in TCRdb, only in-frame clones are kept and a portion is missing. The table shows fewer than 500,000 clones, with around 87% occurring only once. Input material: PBMCs or T cells enriched from blood (not recorded which). The receptors were sampled from a man aged 25-40 years who had recovered from COVID-19.

This chain uses TRBV2 with TRBJ2-7; no firm D call. Germline V gives CDR1 SNHLY, CDR2 FYNNEI. With 4 bases removed from V and 3 bases from J, the gap between germline ends came to 4 bases. The length of the CDR3 is 11 residues. CDR3 protein: CASSAFYEQYF. As DNA, the CDR3 is TGTGCCAGCAGTGCGTTCTACGAGCAGTACTTC.

This CDR3 reads CASSEGLAGVGDTQYF. CDR3 sequence (DNA): TGTGCCAGCAGCGAGGGACTAGCGGGGGTAGGAGATACGCAGTATTTT. The chain uses TRBV9 and TRBJ2-3; TRBD2 matches at 14 bases. The junction had 5 bases not matched to a gene; V was cut back by 3 bases and J by 5 bases. Germline values: CDR1 SGDLS, CDR2 YYNGEE. The CDR3 is 16 residues long.

The table lists this clone with many counts. The same CDR3 can be traced to other DNA sequences in this sample. The rearrangement uses TRBV10-3 and TRBJ2-7, with D hard to call. The CDR3 extends over 12 amino acids. From germline, CDR1 is ENHRY and CDR2 SYGVKD. The V gene lost 3 bases and the J gene lost 4 bases, with 7 bases spanning the gap. CDR3 sequence reads: CAISEHSYEQYF. For the CDR3, the DNA is TGTGCCATCAGTGAACACAGTTACGAGCAGTACTTC.

J is TRBJ2-5 and V is TRBV29-1; TRBD2 matches 7 bases. The length of the CDR3 is 15 residues. Germline V gene sequence: CDR1 SQVTM, CDR2 ANQGSEA. With 6 bases clipped from V and 2 bases from J, the junction kept 12 bases outside the gene matches. CDR3 residues: CSVRAGSGVQETQYF. DNA for the CDR3: TGCAGCGTCCGGGCCGGCAGCGGGGTACAAGAGACCCAGTACTTC.

The CDR3 loop reads CASSQVISGGETQYF. CDR3 coding DNA: TGCGCCAGCAGCCAAGTAATTAGCGGGGGGGAGACCCAGTACTTC. V is TRBV4-1 and J is TRBJ2-5; 10 nucleotides match TRBD2. Germline CDR1 MGHRA, CDR2 YSYEKL. The length of the CDR3 is 15 residues. Germline trimming cut 1 base from V and 5 bases from J; bases unmatched to any gene: 4.

The chain employs TRBV7-2 and TRBJ1-4, with 7 bases that match TRBD1. The germline gives CDR1 SGHTA, CDR2 FQGNSA. The CDR3 length is 14 residues. The ends lost 7 bases at V and 7 bases at J; junction bases unmatched: 9. In nucleotides, the CDR3 is TGTGCCAGCAAGAACACAGGGGTGGGTGAAAAACTGTTTTTT. Protein: CASKNTGVGEKLFF.

The CDR3 nucleotides are TGTGCCAGCAGCCCAGGGGGGACCGTCGCCCAGCATTTT. It encodes CASSPGGTVAQHF. The V and J genes are TRBV5-6 and TRBJ1-5; TRBD1 agrees at 7 bases. Germline loops: CDR1 SGHDT, CDR2 YYEEEE. V gave up 4 bases and J gave up 11 bases; unmatched junction bases: 9. The CDR3 consists of 13 residues. The variable domain in full, completed from reference TRBV5-6 and TRBJ1-5, reads DAGVTQSPTHLIKTRGQQVTLRCSPKSGHDTVSWYQQALGQGPQFIFQYYEEEERQRGNFPDRFSGHQFPNYSSELNVNALLLGDSALYLCASSPGGTVAQHFGDGTRLSIL.

DNA for the CDR3: TGTGCCAGCTCACCACAGGGGATGAACACTGAAGCTTTCTTT. Protein sequence: CASSPQGMNTEAFF. The chain carries TRBV18 and TRBJ1-1, with a weak D call TRBD1 (5 bases). V shed 1 base and J shed 0 bases, with 6 bases lying between them. Germline-derived CDR1 and CDR2 are KGHSH and LQKENI. This CDR3 is 14 amino acids long.

The V and J genes are TRBV19 and TRBJ1-5; D unresolved. Trimming left V 3 bases short and J 8 bases short, with 17 bases between. This CDR3 contains 15 residues. Germline CDR1 is LNHDA and CDR2 is SQIVND (reference sequence). The chain's CDR3 is CASSIEMGRYEPQHF. The CDR3 region has the DNA TGTGCCAGTAGTATCGAAATGGGGAGGTATGAGCCCCAGCATTTT. Based on the CDR3 plus reference TRBV19 and TRBJ1-5, the full variable domain is DGGITQSPKYLFRKEGQNVTLSCEQNLNHDAMYWYRQDPGQGLRLIYYSQIVNDFQKGDIAEGYSVSREKKESFPLTVTSAQKNPTAFYLCASSIEMGRYEPQHFGDGTRLSIL.

This rearrangement joins TRBV6-5 to TRBJ2-6; maybe TRBD2 (6 bases). CDR3 length: 16 residues. The germline CDR1 and CDR2 sequences are MNHEY and SVGAGI. Trimming removed 4 bases at V and 4 bases at J, with 14 bases between. The CDR3 is CASSFLGGSGANVLTF. The CDR3 DNA follows: TGTGCCAGCAGTTTCCTCGGGGGATCAGGGGCCAACGTCCTGACTTTC.

CDR3 loop: CASSLGALAYNEQFF. DNA of the CDR3: TGTGCCAGCAGTTTAGGGGCCCTAGCGTACAATGAGCAGTTCTTC. V gene TRBV27 combines with J gene TRBJ2-1; tentatively, D is TRBD2 (6 bases). Germline V gene sequence: CDR1 MNHEY, CDR2 SMNVEV (reference sequence). There are 15 residues in the CDR3. The V gene lost 2 bases and the J gene lost 4 bases, with 12 bases spanning the gap.

The CDR3 region has the DNA TGTGCCAGCAGCTGGACAGCCTTTAACACTGAAGCTTTCTTT. The encoded protein is CASSWTAFNTEAFF. The chain carries TRBV7-2 and TRBJ1-1, with a possible D match to TRBD1 (6 bases). The V gene lost 4 bases and the J gene lost 2 bases, with 11 bases spanning the gap. CDR1 is SGHTA and CDR2 is FQGNSA in the germline V gene. The CDR3 totals 14 residues. Looking up the rest from reference TRBV7-2 and TRBJ1-1 gives the full variable domain: GAGVSQSPSNKVTEKGKDVELRCDPISGHTALYWYRQSLGQGLEFLIYFQGNSAPDKSGLPSDRFSAERTGGSVSTLTIQRTQQEDSAVYLCASSWTAFNTEAFFGQGTRLTVV.

V is TRBV20-1 and J is TRBJ2-7; D gene ambiguous. CDR3 length: 11 amino acids. Looked up from germline, CDR1 is DFQATT and CDR2 is SNEGSKA (reference sequence). The ends were cut back, 4 bases at V and 2 bases at J, with 6 bases in the middle. CDR3 region: CSAILTYEQYF. The CDR3 bases are TGCAGTGCTATACTGACCTACGAGCAGTACTTC.

V gene TRBV7-8 combines with J gene TRBJ2-5, with 10 nucleotides matching TRBD2. The junction had 8 bases not matched to a gene; V was cut back by 2 bases and J by 5 bases. The CDR3 covers 16 residues. CDR1 SGHVS and CDR2 FQNEAQ come from the germline V gene. CDR3: CASSLTRQRGGETQYF. The CDR3 DNA follows: TGTGCCAGCAGCTTAACCCGGCAGCGGGGGGGGGAGACCCAGTACTTC.

The J gene is TRBJ2-2, the V gene TRBV7-6, with 7 bases that match TRBD2. The J segment lost 6 bases and the V segment lost 2 bases, leaving 6 bases of the junction unmatched. This CDR3 spans 15 amino acids. Germline V lookup: CDR1 SGHVS, CDR2 FNYEAQ. The CDR3 protein is CASSLNGGVAGELFF. In nucleotides, the CDR3 is TGTGCCAGCAGCTTAAATGGGGGGGTTGCCGGGGAGCTGTTTTTT.

The V gene is TRBV4-3, the J gene TRBJ1-2; possible D gene TRBD1, 6 bases. Germline loops: CDR1 LGHNA, CDR2 YSLEER. Between the trimmed V and J ends, which lost 0 bases and 4 bases, there was a span of 12 bases. This CDR3 is built from 15 residues. Here the CDR3 DNA reads TGCGCCAGCAGCCAAGATGGCGGGGGGCTCTATGGCTACACCTTC. Translated, it gives CASSQDGGGLYGYTF.

The chain is built from TRBV5-4 and TRBJ2-2, with 7 bases matching TRBD1. There are 15 residues in the CDR3. After removal of 4 bases from V and 3 bases from J, the junction contained 6 bases not matched to a gene. Germline assignment: CDR1 SGHNT and CDR2 YYREEE (reference sequence). CDR3 in amino acids: CASSPRDSYTGELFF. In nucleotides, the CDR3 is TGTGCCAGCAGCCCCCGGGACAGTTACACCGGGGAGCTGTTTTTT.

The gene calls are TRBV7-6 and TRBJ2-7; 7 nucleotides line up with TRBD1. Trimming removed 5 bases from V and 7 bases from J; junction bases left unmatched: 11. The germline CDR1 and CDR2 sequences are SGHVS and FNYEAQ. There are 14 residues in the CDR3. CDR3 region: CASSARDSRGEQYF. The CDR3 DNA reads as TGTGCCAGCAGCGCCCGGGACAGCCGAGGGGAGCAGTACTTC.

The J gene is TRBJ1-2, the V gene TRBV20-1; the D is unclear. The CDR3 runs to 11 residues. Deletions cut 0 bases from V and 8 bases from J, with 7 bases between. Germline assignment: CDR1 DFQATT and CDR2 SNEGSKA (reference sequence). CDR3 loop: CSARDLRGYTF. The CDR3 DNA is TGCAGTGCTAGAGATCTGAGAGGCTACACCTTC.

This chain connects TRBV6-2 or TRBV6-3 to TRBJ2-7, with D possibly being TRBD1 (6 bases). Deletions cut 3 bases from V and 5 bases from J, with 14 bases between. CDR1 and CDR2 from the germline V gene are MNHEY and SVGEGT. This CDR3 spans 14 amino acids. This chain's CDR3 is CASSYRGSVNEQYF. CDR3 in DNA: TGTGCCAGCAGTTATAGGGGGTCGGTCAACGAGCAGTACTTC.

The chain carries TRBV10-2 and TRBJ2-7, with 10 nucleotides matching TRBD2. This CDR3 is built from 14 residues. V lost 5 bases, J lost 2 bases, and 3 bases stayed unmatched. The germline V gene encodes CDR1 WSHSY and CDR2 SAAADI. CDR3 sequence reads: CASSNSGGPYEQYF. The CDR3 nucleotides read TGCGCCAGCAGTAATAGCGGGGGGCCCTACGAGCAGTACTTC.

The chain joins TRBV19 to TRBJ1-1; TRBD1 aligns across 8 bases. Trimming removed 5 bases from V and 4 bases from J; junction bases left unmatched: 3. Per germline, CDR1 LNHDA and CDR2 SQIVND (reference sequence). The CDR3 runs to 13 residues. The CDR3 protein is CASSSDRVTEAFF. CDR3 bases: TGTGCCAGTAGTTCGGACAGGGTCACTGAAGCTTTCTTT.

This chain connects TRBV4-2 to TRBJ2-3, with TRBD1 matching 10 bases. The germline gives CDR1 LGHNA, CDR2 YNFKEQ. V lost 0 bases, J lost 0 bases, and 3 bases stayed unmatched. This CDR3 has 17 amino acids. CDR3 nucleotide sequence: TGTGCCAGCAGCCAAGACCCGGGACAGGGGAGCACAGATACGCAGTATTTT. This gives the protein CASSQDPGQGSTDTQYF.

About this clone itself: At one end the junction does not follow the germline gene, possibly because of a read error. This specimen includes other DNA sequences encoding the same CDR3. V usage is TRBV27 and J usage is TRBJ1-5, with 11 bases aligning to TRBD1. This CDR3 is 13 amino acids long. Germline lookup yields CDR1 MNHEY and CDR2 SMNVEV (reference sequence). The CDR3 spells CASRTGGNQPQHF. CDR3 coding DNA: TGTGCCTCCCGGACAGGGGGCAACCAGCCCCAGCATTTT.

CDR3: CASSLDSTGIKTQYF. CDR3 sequence (DNA): TGTGCCAGCAGCTTAGATTCTACAGGGATAAAGACCCAGTACTTC. The chain uses TRBV7-2 and TRBJ2-5, with a possible D match to TRBD1 (6 bases). The V gene's germline CDR1 is SGHTA and CDR2 FQGNSA. Trimming stripped 1 base from V and 6 bases from J, with 15 bases between. The CDR3 extends over 15 amino acids.

CDR3 protein: CSASGGTSGGQETQYF. The CDR3 bases are TGCAGTGCTAGTGGGGGGACTAGCGGGGGTCAAGAGACCCAGTACTTC. The chain has TRBV20-1 and TRBJ2-5, with 14 bases aligning to TRBD2. Germline values: CDR1 DFQATT, CDR2 SNEGSKA (reference sequence). This CDR3 is built from 16 residues. Trimming cost V 3 bases and J 2 bases; bases outside gene matches: 5.

The genes are TRBV19 and TRBJ1-2, with 7 bases fitting TRBD1. Germline values: CDR1 LNHDA, CDR2 SQIVND (reference sequence). This CDR3 has 15 residues. V lost 7 bases to trimming and J lost 1 base; unmatched junction nucleotides: 9. The CDR3 DNA reads as TGTGCCAGTATCTCCGGGGCAGGGGGTAACTATGGCTACACCTTC. Translated, it gives CASISGAGGNYGYTF.

This chain uses TRBV9 with TRBJ2-1; 14 positions agree with TRBD2. The V and J ends lost 6 bases and 8 bases, in that order; junction bases with no gene match: 7. CDR1 and CDR2 from the germline V gene are SGDLS and YYNGEE. The CDR3 extends over 15 amino acids. CDR3 sequence reads: CASTRLAGGPHEQFF. CDR3 nucleotides: TGTGCCAGCACTCGACTAGCGGGGGGGCCTCATGAGCAGTTCTTC.

This clone came up once. This chain joins TRBV4-1 and TRBJ1-4, with D unresolved. Germline CDR1 MGHRA, CDR2 YSYEKL. The ends were cut back, 4 bases at V and 8 bases at J, with 8 bases in the middle. The CDR3 sequence is 12 residues long. The CDR3 bases are TGCGCCAGCAGCCCCACCCAGGAAAAACTGTTTTTT. This gives the protein CASSPTQEKLFF.

J is TRBJ1-1 and V is TRBV7-2; TRBD1 aligns across 7 bases. Germline V gives CDR1 SGHTA, CDR2 FQGNSA. J was trimmed by 5 bases and V by 3 bases; bases with no gene match: 6. The CDR3 totals 14 residues. The CDR3 coding sequence is TGTGCCAGCAGCTTTAGCCAGGGGGGTACTGAAGCTTTCTTT. Encoded protein: CASSFSQGGTEAFF.

This rearrangement joins TRBV28 to TRBJ2-7, with a tentative D call TRBD1 (6 bases). The germline V gene has CDR1 MDHEN and CDR2 SYDVKM. Deletions cut 5 bases from V and 0 bases from J, with 14 bases between. The CDR3 is 15 residues long. The CDR3 DNA is TGTGCCAGCAGTCCAACAGGGCTGAGCTCCTACGAGCAGTACTTC. Its protein is CASSPTGLSSYEQYF.